The text below deals with one T cell receptor (beta chain). Its matching antigen is unknown. This entry is derived from a study of T cells in pancreatic ductal adenocarcinoma. Study-wide results and caveats: Blood had more productive templates and about 8-fold more unique clonotypes than tumor. Blood clonality (roughly 0.072) did not differ significantly from tumor (roughly 0.1).

The CDR3 runs to 13 residues. Per germline, CDR1 MNHNS and CDR2 SASEGT. No neoadjuvant therapy was given to the selected pancreatic ductal adenocarcinoma patients before their surgery. The protocol was immunoSEQ multiplex PCR, while the TCRdb copy is restricted to in-frame clones and leaves out a portion. The sample contains approximately 9,400 clones, approximately 67% of which appear only once. V usage is TRBV6-1 and J usage is TRBJ2-5; D remains unclear. The end of the DNA aligns better with TRBJ2-7, so the J call may be wrong. Sequencing was done on a sample of pancreatic tumor tissue. This TCR was sampled from a human donor with pancreatic ductal adenocarcinoma. In nucleotides, the CDR3 is TGTGCCAGCAGAGCCCACGCCTCCTACGAGCAGTACTTC. As protein: CASRAHASYEQYF.